This T cell receptor beta chain emerged from a study of blood T cell repertoires in COVID-19. Whole-study context: Acute-phase and convalescent COVID-19 samples originated in the United States, Italy and Spain. In each case, the material was cDNA or gDNA derived from T cells, B-cell-depleted T cells, or PBMCs.

The junction had 6 bases not matched to a gene; V was cut back by 3 bases and J by 6 bases. This CDR3 contains 16 residues. The V gene's germline CDR1 is LNHDA and CDR2 SQIVND (reference sequence). Original handling: Nucleated cell counts were estimated from reference gene primer amplification. The assay was immunoSEQ multiplex PCR, and TCRdb's table has in-frame clones only and misses some. D and trimming were read from the DNA, whereas the V and J calls and clone size are those reported in that table. The table shows 210,000 or so clones, with approximately 79% occurring only once. The sequence was collected from a man in his forties or fifties who had recovered from COVID-19. The rearrangement uses TRBV19 and TRBJ1-5, with TRBD1 matching 12 bases. The sample comprised peripheral blood. The CDR3 DNA is TGTGCCAGTAGTATTTTTTTGGGACAGGGGGCTCAGCCCCAGCATTTT. Protein sequence: CASSIFLGQGAQPQHF.